The present entry profiles one T cell receptor beta chain with its context. Sequencing of TCR beta drew on CD8+ and CD4+ T cells from blood. TEMRA cells were enriched by FACS, while CD8+ and CD4+ T cells were obtained through a negative isolation that was performed magnetically. The data belong to a study of CD8 T cells in Susac syndrome. Overall study: When their blood was taken, patients with Susac syndrome were therapy-naive, taking corticosteroids, or taking intravenous immunoglobulin alone.

Reverse transcription of roughly 0.45 to 1 ug RNA was carried out with random hexamers. It was immunoSEQ multiplex PCR that amplified TCR beta CDR3 across 54 Vbeta and 13 Jbeta. TCRdb recomputed calls from the immunoSEQ multiplex PCR reads with MiXCR, one row per CDR3 protein. The sample yields about 140,000 distinct CDR3 sequences, approximately 95% seen once. CDR3 size: 11 residues. Germline CDR1 reads SQVTM; CDR2 reads ANQGSEA. The V gene lost 5 bases and the J gene lost 2 bases, with 6 bases spanning the gap. The sample consisted of CD4+ T cells from PBMCs. V gene TRBV29-1 combines with J gene TRBJ1-1; D not resolved. This receptor was identified in a human donor with Susac syndrome. The CDR3 reads CSVTANTEAFF. CDR3 DNA sequence: TGCAGCGTTACCGCAAACACTGAAGCTTTCTTT.